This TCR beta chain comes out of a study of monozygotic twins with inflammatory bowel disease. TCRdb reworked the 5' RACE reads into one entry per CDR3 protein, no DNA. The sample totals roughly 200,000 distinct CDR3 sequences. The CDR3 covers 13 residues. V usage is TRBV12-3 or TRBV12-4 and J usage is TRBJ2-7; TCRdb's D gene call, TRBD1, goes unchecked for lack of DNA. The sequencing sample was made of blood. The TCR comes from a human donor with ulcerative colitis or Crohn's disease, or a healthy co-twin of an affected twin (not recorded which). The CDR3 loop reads CASRPGQGYEQYF.